This TCR beta chain derives from a study of T cell responses to AZD1222 COVID-19 vaccine (dated by TCRdb to the early 2020s). The study in broad terms: TCR sequencing covered over 230 trial participants: approximately 200 given two doses of AZD1222 and approximately 26 given two doses of MenACWY control vaccine. Trial participants were enrolled by age into 18-55, 56-69 and 70-plus year subgroups, with roughly 150, 30 and 60 TCR-sequenced participants respectively. The investigation overall reported the following: Because no day 14 peak-response samples were available, the repertoires could be characterized only after the peak T cell response. CD4 TCRs associated with the vaccine covered the entire spike protein, and the dominant responses were in regions 160-218 and 743-854. Conclusions about previously exposed vaccinees are limited because only 5 or 6 AZD1222 recipients were SARS-CoV-2 seropositive at baseline. Reportedly, close to half of the unique spike-specific TCRs recognized epitopes lying outside the regions that are mutated in the B.1.351 and B.1.1.7 variants. Participants were mostly white British, with more females than males. The authors suggested clonal diversity may have been underestimated. The 56-69-year group was small, and its depth increase did not reach significance, likely because of low power. A significant rise in spike-specific TCR breadth and depth was observed after two AZD1222 doses relative to day 0 and relative to MenACWY recipients.

The time point label of this sample denotes: baseline before first vaccination. In the paper's terms, the treatment or condition label means: meningococcal conjugate vaccine given as trial control. Vaccinee samples came from UK trials COV001 and COV002, including a single-blind randomized controlled phase 2/3 trial of AZD1222 (ChAdOx1 nCoV-19) in healthy adults. For TCRbeta chain sequencing, PBMC samples were collected from trial participants at day 0 and at day 28 after the second dose. This clone occurred once. Its antigen has not been determined. No qualities accompany the bases; no much larger clone lies one base away. Sequences LNHDA (CDR1) and SQIVND (CDR2) are obtained from the germline V gene (reference sequence). Trimming accounts for 5 bases at V and 1 base at J, while the number of junction bases matched to no gene is 8. The cysteine opens and the phenylalanine closes a CDR3 of 18 amino acids. This entry keeps only the CDR3 DNA: 54 bases, framed from base 1.

The CDR3 regions of human TCRbeta chains were subjected to immunosequencing. The source study handled its data this way. Repertoire TCRs were checked for matches against a reference library of SARS-CoV-2-specific TCRs that had been generated using the MIRA antigen-specificity platform. Breadth meant the fraction of unique TCRs that were SARS-CoV-2-associated, whereas depth meant the fraction of total T cells that were SARS-CoV-2-associated. Using the MIRA data, each spike-specific TCR was mapped to the spike region that the TCR reacts to and placed in a CD4 or CD8 class. Log10-transformed breadth and depth values were compared by one-way ANOVA with Sidak's multiple comparisons tests. TCRdb retrieved this table from immuneACCESS and kept in-frame rearrangements only. Not all clones are present; in checked studies, unresolved V genes account for under half, and no reason is known for the remainder. V, J and clone size derive from that table, while D and trimming were established from the DNA sequence. This sample lists tens of thousands of clones; around 89% were detected once. The top ten constitute more than 4.5% of the sample.

The chain is made from TRBV19 and TRBJ2-3; a stretch of 14 junction bases matches TRBD2. This clonotype was sampled from an adult in good health. Material: peripheral blood, obtained on day 0 of MenACWY control vaccination. The CDR3 region has the sequence CASSSGLAGGHRTDTQYF. The nucleotides are TGTGCCAGTAGTTCCGGACTAGCGGGAGGCCATCGCACAGATACGCAGTATTTT.